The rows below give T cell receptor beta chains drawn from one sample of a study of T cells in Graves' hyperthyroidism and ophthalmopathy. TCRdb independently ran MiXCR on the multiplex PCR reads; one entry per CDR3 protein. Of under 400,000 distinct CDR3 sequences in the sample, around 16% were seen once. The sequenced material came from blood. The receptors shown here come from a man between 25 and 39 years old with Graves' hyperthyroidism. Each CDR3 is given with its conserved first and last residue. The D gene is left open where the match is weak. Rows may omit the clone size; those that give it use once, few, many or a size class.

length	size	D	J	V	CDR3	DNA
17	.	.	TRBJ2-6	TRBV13	CASSRLGGSSGANVLTF	TGTGCCAGCAGCCGACTTGGGGGGTCCTCTGGGGCCAACGTCCTGACTTTC
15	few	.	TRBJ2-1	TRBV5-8	CASSIKQRSYNEQFF	TGTGCCAGCAGTATAAAACAGAGATCCTACAATGAGCAGTTCTTC
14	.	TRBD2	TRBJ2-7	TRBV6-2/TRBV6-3	CASNIAGATYEQYF	TGTGCCAGCAACATAGCGGGAGCCACCTACGAGCAGTACTTC
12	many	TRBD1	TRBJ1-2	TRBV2	CASSAGGDGYTF	TGTGCCAGCAGTGCAGGGGGCGACGGCTACACCTTC
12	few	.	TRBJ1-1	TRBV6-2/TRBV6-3	CASSLTYTEAFF	TGTGCCAGCAGCCTGACTTACACTGAAGCTTTCTTT
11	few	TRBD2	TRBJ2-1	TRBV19	CAAGDYNEQFF	TGCGCGGCGGGGGACTACAATGAGCAGTTCTTC
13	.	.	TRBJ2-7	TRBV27	CASSFGGAREQYF	TGTGCCAGCAGTTTTGGGGGGGCTCGGGAGCAGTACTTC
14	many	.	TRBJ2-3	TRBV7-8	CASHEKRVADTQYF	TGTGCCAGCCACGAAAAGCGGGTGGCAGATACGCAGTATTTT
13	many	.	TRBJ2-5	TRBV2	CASSTGPKETQYF	TGTGCCAGCAGCACGGGCCCTAAAGAGACCCAGTACTTC
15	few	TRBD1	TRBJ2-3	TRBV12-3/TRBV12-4	CASSYRGRLLDTQYF	TGTGCCAGCAGTTACAGGGGGCGGTTACTGGATACGCAGTATTTT
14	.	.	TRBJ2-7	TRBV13	CASSFRDTSYEQYF	TGTGCCAGCAGCTTCCGGGACACCTCCTACGAGCAGTACTTC
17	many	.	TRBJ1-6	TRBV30	CAWSVTRDQTSRSPLHF	TGTGCCTGGAGTGTAACCAGGGACCAAACGAGTCGATCACCCCTCCACTTT
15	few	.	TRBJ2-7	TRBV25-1	CASSESLQGTNEQYF	TGTGCCAGCAGTGAATCTCTCCAGGGGACTAACGAGCAGTACTTC
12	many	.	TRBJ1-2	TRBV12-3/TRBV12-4	CASSAGDYGYTF	TGTGCCAGCAGTGCCGGGGACTATGGCTACACCTTC
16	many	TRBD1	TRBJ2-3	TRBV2	CASSEGGQGMADTQYF	TGTGCCAGCAGTGAGGGGGGACAGGGGATGGCAGATACGCAGTATTTT
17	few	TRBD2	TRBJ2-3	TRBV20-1	CSAPAAGGPGQGDTQYF	TGCAGTGCTCCCGCGGCGGGAGGGCCAGGGCAGGGAGATACGCAGTATTTT
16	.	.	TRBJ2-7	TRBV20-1	CSAREWGRGGRKGQYF	TGCAGTGCTAGAGAGTGGGGAAGAGGAGGGAGGAAGGGGCAGTACTTC
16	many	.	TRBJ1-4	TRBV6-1	CASSSLTDPTNEKLFF	TGTGCCAGCAGCTCCTTGACAGACCCAACTAATGAAAAACTGTTTTTT
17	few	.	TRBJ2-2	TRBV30	CAWSVPGGSANTGELFF	TGTGCCTGGAGTGTACCTGGGGGTTCAGCGAACACCGGGGAGCTGTTTTTT
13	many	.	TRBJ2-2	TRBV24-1	CATREAATGELFF	TGTGCCACCAGGGAGGCGGCAACCGGGGAGCTGTTTTTT
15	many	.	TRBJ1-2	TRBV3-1	CASSQDLGPIYGYTF	TGTGCCAGCAGCCAAGATCTCGGACCGATTTATGGCTACACCTTC
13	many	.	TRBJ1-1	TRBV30	CAWKLGVNTEAFF	TGTGCCTGGAAACTGGGAGTGAACACTGAAGCTTTCTTT
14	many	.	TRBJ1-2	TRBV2	CASSEDWGREGYTF	TGTGCCAGCAGTGAAGATTGGGGCCGCGAGGGCTACACCTTC
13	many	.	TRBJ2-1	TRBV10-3	CAIRPGTDNEQFF	TGTGCCATCAGGCCGGGAACAGACAATGAGCAGTTCTTC
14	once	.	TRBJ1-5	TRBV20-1	CSASHPGNYQPQHF	TGCAGTGCTAGCCATCCGGGAAACTATCAGCCCCAGCATTTT
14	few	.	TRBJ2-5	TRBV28	CASSPPPGGETQYF	TGTGCCAGCAGTCCACCTCCAGGGGGGGAGACCCAGTACTTC
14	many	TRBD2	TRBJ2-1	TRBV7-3	CASSFSGSYNEQFF	TGTGCCAGCAGCTTTAGCGGGTCCTACAATGAGCAGTTCTTC
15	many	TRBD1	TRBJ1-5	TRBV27	CASSPGQADYQPQHF	TGTGCCAGCAGTCCCGGACAGGCAGATTATCAGCCCCAGCATTTT